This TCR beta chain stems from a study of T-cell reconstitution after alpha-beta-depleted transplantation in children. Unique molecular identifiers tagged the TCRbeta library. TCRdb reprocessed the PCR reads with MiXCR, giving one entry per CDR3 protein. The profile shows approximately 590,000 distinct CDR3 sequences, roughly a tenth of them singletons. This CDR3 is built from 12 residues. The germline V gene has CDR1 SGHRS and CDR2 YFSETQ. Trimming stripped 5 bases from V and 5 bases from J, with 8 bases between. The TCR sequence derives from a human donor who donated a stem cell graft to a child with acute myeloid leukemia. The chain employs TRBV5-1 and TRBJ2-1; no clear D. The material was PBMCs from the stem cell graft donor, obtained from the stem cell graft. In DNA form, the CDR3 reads TGCGCCAGCAGGGCCGGAAACAATGAGCAGTTCTTC. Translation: CASRAGNNEQFF.